What follows are 20 T cell receptor beta chains derived from one specimen sequenced in a study of T cells in tuberculosis. Produced via immunoSEQ multiplex PCR; TCRdb's table is partial and in-frame only. The repertoire holds roughly 32,000 clones, with 95% to 96% as singletons. Sample: PBMCs. Receptors originate from a donor between 5 and 29 years old with latent tuberculosis or without tuberculosis infection.

V gene TRBV29-1 combines with J gene TRBJ1-1, with TRBD1 matching 9 bases. The germline V gene encodes CDR1 SQVTM and CDR2 ANQGSEA. The CDR3 covers 14 residues. With 4 bases clipped from V and 4 bases from J, the junction kept 7 bases outside the gene matches. Here the CDR3 reads CSVVISDRGTEAFF. CDR3 sequence (DNA): TGCAGCGTTGTTATTTCGGACAGGGGCACTGAAGCTTTCTTT.

The rearrangement joins TRBV5-1 to TRBJ2-3, with D unclear. The CDR3 has 14 amino acids. Trimming shortened V by 2 bases and J by 4 bases, and 11 bases separated the two germline ends. From germline, CDR1 is SGHRS and CDR2 YFSETQ. The CDR3 sequence is CASSLTPFSDTQYF. The CDR3 nucleotides are TGCGCCAGCAGCTTAACACCGTTTTCAGATACGCAGTATTTT.

This chain links TRBV7-8 with TRBJ2-7, with TRBD1 matching over 7 bases. The CDR3 is 15 residues long. The germline CDR1 and CDR2 sequences are SGHVS and FQNEAQ. The V gene end was trimmed by 5 bases and the J gene end by 2 bases; junction bases not matched to a gene: 9. CDR3 residues: CASSLRQGTTYEQYF. In nucleotides, the CDR3 is TGTGCCAGCAGCCTAAGACAGGGTACAACCTACGAGCAGTACTTC. The variable domain in full, completed from reference TRBV7-8 and TRBJ2-7, reads GAGVSQSPRYKVAKRGQDVALRCDPISGHVSLFWYQQALGQGPEFLTYFQNEAQLDKSGLPSDRFFAERPEGSVSTLKIQRTQQEDSAVYLCASSLRQGTTYEQYFGPGTRLTVT.

This chain links TRBV5-4 with TRBJ2-5, with 8 bases identical to TRBD1. Germline CDR1 and CDR2: SGHNT and YYREEE (reference sequence). The J segment lost 1 base and the V segment lost 4 bases, leaving 9 bases of the junction unmatched. This CDR3 has 16 residues. The CDR3, as DNA: TGTGCCAGCAGCCAGGGGGGCAGGGGGCGCCAAGAGACCCAGTACTTC. Residues: CASSQGGRGRQETQYF.

The chain couples TRBV7-7 to TRBJ2-3; 10 bases are a match to TRBD2. V shed 4 bases and J 2 bases; nucleotides not matched to a gene: 3. Germline V gene sequence: CDR1 SSHAT, CDR2 FNYEAQ (reference sequence). CDR3 length: 15 amino acids. The CDR3 protein is CASSSGLAITDTQYF. Here the CDR3 DNA reads TGTGCCAGCAGCTCGGGACTAGCGATCACAGATACGCAGTATTTT.

This chain joins TRBV30 and TRBJ2-5; no clear D gene. Trimming pared 3 bases from V and 0 bases from J, leaving 8 bases between. Germline V gene data show CDR1 as GTSNPN and CDR2 as SVGIG (reference sequence). The CDR3 is made up of 13 amino acids. The CDR3 region is CAWSAEYQETQYF. The CDR3 DNA reads TGTGCCTGGAGCGCGGAGTACCAAGAGACCCAGTACTTC.

This chain links TRBV5-1 with TRBJ2-3, with a possible D match to TRBD2 (6 bases). Germline CDR1 SGHRS, CDR2 YFSETQ. Deletions cut 1 base from V and 6 bases from J, with 18 bases between. The CDR3 sequence is 16 residues long. The CDR3 protein is CASSLLLALSPDTQYF. The CDR3 DNA is TGCGCCAGCAGCTTGTTACTAGCCCTCTCCCCCGATACGCAGTATTTT.

The CDR3 protein is CASSAPGQRQETQYF. The CDR3, as DNA: TGTGCCAGCAGCGCTCCGGGACAGCGCCAAGAGACCCAGTACTTC. The rearrangement uses TRBV27 and TRBJ2-5, with 7 bases matching TRBD1. The CDR3 contains 15 residues. Germline CDR1 and CDR2: MNHEY and SMNVEV (reference sequence). Trimming cost V 6 bases and J 1 base; bases outside gene matches: 8.

The CDR3 sequence is CASSDQGNSPLHF. The DNA for the CDR3 is TGTGCCAGCAGTGACCAGGGAAATTCACCCCTCCACTTT. The chain uses TRBV25-1 and TRBJ1-6, with a weak D call TRBD1 (5 bases). CDR1 MGHDK and CDR2 SYGVNS come from the germline V gene. The V gene lost 3 bases and the J gene lost 7 bases, with 7 bases spanning the gap. This CDR3 region has 13 residues.

The chain couples TRBV27 to TRBJ1-2, with TRBD1 as a possible D gene (5 bases). The CDR3 runs 15 residues. The ends were cut back, 5 bases at V and 0 bases at J, with 13 bases in the middle. Germline V gene sequence: CDR1 MNHEY, CDR2 SMNVEV (reference sequence). DNA for the CDR3: TGTGCCAGCAGTACCCTTGGACAACCTAACTATGGCTACACCTTC. Residues: CASSTLGQPNYGYTF.

This chain connects TRBV27 to TRBJ2-1, with 10 bases lining up with TRBD2. Losses at the gene ends were 3 bases for V and 8 bases for J; bases not matched to a gene: 4. CDR3 length equals 14 residues. Germline loops: CDR1 MNHEY, CDR2 SMNVEV (reference sequence). DNA of the CDR3: TGTGCCAGCAGTTTTGGTCTAGCGGGAGATGAGCAGTTCTTC. This codes for CASSFGLAGDEQFF.

This chain connects TRBV30 to TRBJ1-2; D uncertain. This CDR3 is 14 amino acids long. V was pared by 2 bases and J by 3 bases, with 13 bases between. Per germline, CDR1 GTSNPN and CDR2 SVGIG (reference sequence). The CDR3 loop reads CAWSPPGWDYGYTF. CDR3 in DNA: TGTGCCTGGAGTCCCCCCGGGTGGGACTATGGCTACACCTTC.

The chain's CDR3 is CASSWFGSSYEQYF. In DNA form, the CDR3 reads TGCGCCAGCAGTTGGTTTGGGAGCTCCTACGAGCAGTACTTC. V and J are TRBV5-1 and TRBJ2-7; D is perhaps TRBD2 (5 bases). Looked up from germline, CDR1 is SGHRS and CDR2 is YFSETQ. CDR3 length: 14 amino acids. V shed 5 bases and J shed 0 bases, with 12 bases lying between them.

The chain joins TRBV9 to TRBJ1-6, with D tentatively TRBD1 (5 bases). The V and J ends lost 5 bases and 7 bases respectively, with 13 bases between them. The CDR3 totals 14 residues. Germline V lookup: CDR1 SGDLS, CDR2 YYNGEE. CDR3 residues: CASRDGGTNSPLHF. In DNA, the CDR3 is TGTGCCAGCAGGGACGGGGGGACGAATTCACCCCTCCACTTT.

This clone showed up just once. The rearrangement uses TRBV7-2 and TRBJ2-3; 7 bases align to TRBD2. The germline V gene has CDR1 SGHTA and CDR2 FQGNSA. There are 13 residues in the CDR3. Trimming took 5 bases from V and 6 from J; bases not matched to a gene: 5. This chain's CDR3 is CASSPRGGDTQYF. The DNA for the CDR3 is TGTGCCAGCAGCCCCCGGGGAGGGGATACGCAGTATTTT.

This clone was recorded only once. The chain carries TRBV11-2 and TRBJ2-2, with 7 bases matching TRBD1. The V and J ends lost 6 bases and 4 bases, in that order; junction bases with no gene match: 8. The CDR3 spans 15 residues. The germline V gene encodes CDR1 SGHAT and CDR2 FQNNGV. In DNA, the CDR3 is TGTGCCAGCAGACCTGACAGGGTTAGCACCGGGGAGCTGTTTTTT. It translates to CASRPDRVSTGELFF.

The chain links TRBV5-1 to TRBJ2-3, with TRBD2 identical over 7 bases. Germline V gene sequence: CDR1 SGHRS, CDR2 YFSETQ. The CDR3 spans 16 residues. V was pared by 1 base and J by 0 bases, with 5 bases of the junction left unmatched. The CDR3 DNA follows: TGCGCCAGCAGCTTGTATGGGGGAGGGAGCACAGATACGCAGTATTTT. Amino acid sequence: CASSLYGGGSTDTQYF.

This clone was detected once. This rearrangement joins TRBV5-6 to TRBJ2-7; 11 positions agree with TRBD1. The V gene end was trimmed by 1 base and the J gene end by 4 bases; junction bases not matched to a gene: 7. This CDR3 comprises 16 residues. Germline CDR1 reads SGHDT; CDR2 reads YYEEEE. CDR3 sequence (DNA): TGTGCCAGCAGCTTGTGGGGACAGGGGGTCCCATACGAGCAGTACTTC. Translation: CASSLWGQGVPYEQYF.

The V and J genes are TRBV7-9 and TRBJ1-1, with D possibly matching TRBD1 (6 bases). V gave up 5 bases and J gave up 4 bases, with 23 bases separating them. CDR1 is SEHNR and CDR2 is FQNEAQ in the germline V gene (reference sequence). This CDR3 contains 17 residues. CDR3 nucleotide sequence: TGTGCCAGCAGCCTCGGACAAACAGGGCTTGCGGGCACTGAAGCTTTCTTT. It is translated as CASSLGQTGLAGTEAFF.

V gene TRBV4-1 combines with J gene TRBJ1-1; 9 nucleotides match TRBD1. Trimming removed 3 bases from V and 4 bases from J; junction bases left unmatched: 9. Germline assignment: CDR1 MGHRA and CDR2 YSYEKL. This CDR3 is 16 amino acids long. The CDR3 loop is CASSHTGTGSGTEAFF. The DNA of the CDR3 is TGCGCCAGCAGCCACACCGGGACAGGGTCGGGCACTGAAGCTTTCTTT.